Reported below is one T cell receptor beta chain. Its antigen remains unknown. The source of the sample is a study of blood T cells in healthy people across ages. Study results and caveats: Strong correlation was found linking TCR beta diversity to naive T cell percentage.

The CDR3 is made up of 14 amino acids. The germline gives CDR1 SNHLY, CDR2 FYNNEI. V lost 8 bases, J lost 0 bases, and 10 bases lay in between. Alongside a J-beta primer mix, a sample-barcoded 5' primer served in a second PCR lasting roughly 6 to 11 cycles. Each of the cDNA molecules was tagged by a template-switch adaptor with 12 random nucleotides. TCRdb re-derived calls from the 5' RACE reads in MiXCR, one entry per CDR3 protein. The repertoire has some 880,000 distinct CDR3 sequences, roughly 35% of them found once; the top ten carry around 13%. This TCR was sampled from a man between 18 and 35 years old in good health. Sequencing was carried out using blood. The chain has TRBV2 and TRBJ2-2, with D tentatively TRBD2 (6 bases). The DNA of the CDR3 is TGTGCCAGCCAGGGACTCGCGAACACCGGGGAGCTGTTTTTT. Translating gives CASQGLANTGELFF.